The rows below give T cell receptor beta chains drawn from one sample of a study of molecular identifiers for immune sequencing clone quantification. TCRdb processed the PCR reads anew with MiXCR; each CDR3 protein has one entry. The sample carries approximately 320,000 distinct CDR3 sequences, under 25% recorded once. The sample taken for sequencing was naive CD8+ T cells from blood, with Jurkat cell RNA spiked in. The receptors come from a human donor in good health. Some libraries in this study had Jurkat cell RNA spiked in. Both conserved end residues are part of each CDR3. Each record gives: J gene, clone size, V gene, D gene, CDR3 DNA, CDR3 protein. A D gene is named only where the DNA matches it firmly. Expanded clones get a size class; other rows say once, few or many, or leave the size out.

TRBJ1-6	once	TRBV4-1	.	TGCGCCAGCAGCCAAGATTTGGTTACCCAAAAATCACCCCTCCACTTT	CASSQDLVTQKSPLHF
TRBJ1-5	few	TRBV6-2/TRBV6-3	.	TGTGCCAGCAGTTACTCGTTAGGGAATCAGCCCCAGCATTTT	CASSYSLGNQPQHF
TRBJ1-1	.	TRBV7-3	.	TGTGTCAGCAGTCATGGGGGTGGACTCAAAGCTTTCTTT	CVSSHGGGLKAFF
TRBJ1-5	many	TRBV18	.	TGTGCCAGCTCACTCCCAGGACCGCTTGACCAGCCCCAGCATTTT	CASSLPGPLDQPQHF
TRBJ2-7	few	TRBV5-1	TRBD1	TGCGCCAGCAGCCAGGGACAGGCAGGAGATCCGAGCACGTTCCGGTTGGTTTACGAGCAGTACTTC	CASSQGQAGDPSTFRLVYEQYF
TRBJ2-7	many	TRBV28	.	TGTGCCAGCAGGTCGACGGGCCCCTACGAGCAGTACTTC	CASRSTGPYEQYF
TRBJ2-1	few	TRBV27	TRBD2	TGTGCCAGCGGGGCCCGGGGACTAGCGGAGAATGAGCAGTTCTTC	CASGARGLAENEQFF
TRBJ2-1	.	TRBV27	TRBD2	TGTGCCAGCAGTTCCCTCTTAGCGGGAGGAGGTAATGAGCAGTTCTTC	CASSSLLAGGGNEQFF
TRBJ2-3	many	TRBV12-3/TRBV12-4	.	TGTGCCAGCAGTGTGATGTGGGCAGATACGCAGTATTTT	CASSVMWADTQYF
TRBJ2-3	many	TRBV28	.	TGTGCCAGCAGTTTTGCAGATACGCAGTATTTT	CASSFADTQYF
TRBJ1-1	.	TRBV4-1	.	TGCGCCAGCAGCCAAGGCCCTCGGGCAACTGAAGCTTTCTTT	CASSQGPRATEAFF
TRBJ1-5	.	TRBV7-9	.	TGTGCCAGCAGCTCTAGTAGGGAGAATCAGCCCCAGCATTTT	CASSSSRENQPQHF
TRBJ2-7	few	TRBV6-2/TRBV6-3	.	TGTGCCAGCGGGTCGAGCTCCTACGAGCAGTACTTC	CASGSSSYEQYF
TRBJ2-5	many	TRBV4-2	.	TGTGCCAGCAGCCAAGAAGCCCTAGCGCCGCAGACCCAGTACTTC	CASSQEALAPQTQYF
TRBJ1-6	few	TRBV10-3	.	TGTGCCATCAAAAGGGATGACAGCAACAGTTATTCACCCCTCCACTTT	CAIKRDDSNSYSPLHF
TRBJ2-3	.	TRBV4-3	TRBD2	TGCGCCAGCAGCCCATCATCTAGCGGGAGCCCAGATACGCAGTATTTT	CASSPSSSGSPDTQYF
TRBJ2-3	many	TRBV7-9	.	TGTGCCAGCAGCCCACTGAGCGGAGCTGACACAGATACGCAGTATTTT	CASSPLSGADTDTQYF
TRBJ1-1	few	TRBV4-3	TRBD1	TGCGCCAGCAGCCGGGACAGGTCTATATCAACTGAAGCTTTCTTT	CASSRDRSISTEAFF
TRBJ2-1	.	TRBV3-1	.	TGTGCCAGCAGCCAAGGACCGCACAATGAGCAGTTCTTC	CASSQGPHNEQFF
TRBJ2-7	many	TRBV3-1	.	TGTGCCAGCAGCCTGGACGTCGAGCAGTACTTC	CASSLDVEQYF
TRBJ2-7	many	TRBV19	TRBD2	TGTGCCAGTAGTAAACTAGCGGGAGGGCCTGTGGAGCAGTACTTC	CASSKLAGGPVEQYF
TRBJ2-7	.	TRBV20-1	TRBD1	TGCAGTGCTAGAGTAAGAGAGGGGGACAGGGCGTACGTCGCCCCCTCCTACGAGCAGTACTTC	CSARVREGDRAYVAPSYEQYF
TRBJ2-3	many	TRBV19	.	TGTGCCAGTAGTATTCGGGGTGGAGATACGCAGTATTTT	CASSIRGGDTQYF
TRBJ2-3	many	TRBV30	.	TGTGCCTGGAGTGGGGGGGCCGGGGCAGATACGCAGTATTTT	CAWSGGAGADTQYF
TRBJ2-7	many	TRBV14	.	TGTGCCAGCAGCCACCCCGGGGCCGGGTTCGAGCAGTACTTC	CASSHPGAGFEQYF
TRBJ1-1	many	TRBV5-4	.	TGTGCCAGCAGCGTGCCGTCCGGGAGCACTGAAGCTTTCTTT	CASSVPSGSTEAFF
TRBJ1-3	.	TRBV4-1	.	TGCGCCAGCAGCCAAGGGCAGGGGACTGACGGAAACACCATATATTTT	CASSQGQGTDGNTIYF
TRBJ2-1	few	TRBV24-1	TRBD2	TGTGCCACCAGTGATGAAGAAGGGCTAGCGGAGTACAATGAGCAGTTCTTC	CATSDEEGLAEYNEQFF
TRBJ1-1	many	TRBV29-1	.	TGCAGCGTGGAGGGGCCGAACACTGAAGCTTTCTTT	CSVEGPNTEAFF
TRBJ2-3	few	TRBV13	TRBD2	TGTGCCAGCAGCTTAAAAGCGGGAGGTGGCACAGATACGCAGTATTTT	CASSLKAGGGTDTQYF
TRBJ2-7	.	TRBV5-1	.	TGCGCCAGCAGTTGGTCCGGCGGCTGCTACGAGCAGTACTTC	CASSWSGGCYEQYF
TRBJ2-6	few	TRBV13	TRBD2	TGTGCCAGCAGCTTTGCGGGAGGTAGCCTGACTTTC	CASSFAGGSLTF
TRBJ2-3	.	TRBV7-9	TRBD2	TGTGCCAGCAGCTTTAGGGTAGCGGGAGACTCAGATACGCAGTATTTT	CASSFRVAGDSDTQYF
TRBJ1-1	many	TRBV4-3	.	TGCGCCAGCAGCCAAGAGATTTTCTTCGAGAGGACTGAAGCTTTCTTT	CASSQEIFFERTEAFF
TRBJ1-1	many	TRBV5-1	.	TGCGCCAGCAGCTCCCTGACATCCCTGGCGGGCGGAGAGAACACTGAAGCTTTCTTT	CASSSLTSLAGGENTEAFF
TRBJ2-3	.	TRBV6-2/TRBV6-3	.	TGTGCCAGCGGTTTCCTTATGGGACCCCAGATCACAGATACGCAGTATTTT	CASGFLMGPQITDTQYF
TRBJ2-7	many	TRBV29-1	.	TGCAGCGTTGAAGGCACGGTAGGGGGGGCGTCGCACGAGCAGTACTTC	CSVEGTVGGASHEQYF
TRBJ2-1	.	TRBV19	.	TGTGCCGGTAGGGAGGCCGGGGCCCATGAGCAGTTCTTC	CAGREAGAHEQFF
TRBJ2-3	.	TRBV6-5	.	TGTGCCAGCATCGGCATCGGCACAGATACGCAGTATTTT	CASIGIGTDTQYF
TRBJ2-5	once	TRBV7-6	TRBD2	TGTGCCAGCAGCTTCCAAGCGGGACCTATACGGGAGCCCCAGTACTTC	CASSFQAGPIREPQYF
TRBJ2-1	many	TRBV7-6	.	TGTGCCAGCAGCTCGGACGCCAGCTCCTACAATGAGCAGTTCTTC	CASSSDASSYNEQFF